This passage covers 12 T cell receptor beta chains from one sample sequenced in a study of blood T cell repertoires in COVID-19. TCRdb keeps only in-frame clones here, not all; method: immunoSEQ multiplex PCR. The table includes roughly 190,000 clones, roughly 82% detected once. Sequencing input: PBMCs or T cells enriched from blood (not recorded which). These receptors were collected from a man aged 40-49 years who had recovered from COVID-19.

The rearrangement joins TRBV7-2 to TRBJ2-1; TRBD2 might be the D (6 bases). V lost 6 bases and J lost 4, with 16 bases in between. The germline CDR1 and CDR2 sequences are SGHTA and FQGNSA. This CDR3 has 15 residues. The CDR3: CASSLGPGVYNEQFF. The DNA of the CDR3 is TGTGCCAGCAGTCTGGGTCCGGGAGTATACAATGAGCAGTTCTTC.

The gene calls are TRBV6-2 or TRBV6-3 and TRBJ1-1; the D gene is possibly TRBD1 (6 bases). Trimming stripped 4 bases from V and 4 bases from J, with 10 bases between. The CDR3 loop spans 13 amino acids. Germline lookup yields CDR1 MNHEY and CDR2 SVGEGT. The CDR3 sequence: CASSSFRGTEAFF. The CDR3 bases are TGTGCCAGCAGTTCCTTCAGGGGCACTGAAGCTTTCTTT.

The rearrangement links TRBV2 to TRBJ2-7; no clear D. V was shortened by 2 bases and J by 3 bases, with 11 bases between the two germline ends. Per the germline V gene, CDR1 is SNHLY and CDR2 is FYNNEI. CDR3 length: 14 residues. In nucleotides, the CDR3 is TGTGCCAGCAGTGAACTCGCAGGCCACTACGAGCAGTACTTC. This translates into CASSELAGHYEQYF.

The V gene is TRBV10-3, the J gene TRBJ1-1; possible D gene TRBD1, 5 bases. V gave up 4 bases and J gave up 1 base, with 7 bases separating them. From germline, CDR1 is ENHRY and CDR2 SYGVKD. This CDR3 is 13 amino acids long. The CDR3 nucleotides read TGTGCCATCAGTGTGGGGGGGAACACTGAAGCTTTCTTT. Translating gives CAISVGGNTEAFF.

This chain uses TRBV28 with TRBJ2-7, with D possibly being TRBD1 (5 bases). V was cut by 5 bases and J by 4 bases, with 21 bases left in between. The CDR3 totals 16 residues. From germline, CDR1 is MDHEN and CDR2 SYDVKM. The CDR3 region is CASSHDSGILLYEQYF. CDR3 nucleotide sequence: TGTGCCAGCAGTCACGACAGTGGGATCCTACTATACGAGCAGTACTTC.

The chain joins TRBV11-2 to TRBJ2-1; a possible D gene is TRBD1 (5 bases). CDR3 length: 13 residues. The germline CDR1 and CDR2 sequences are SGHAT and FQNNGV. Trimming stripped 2 bases from V and 6 bases from J, with 8 bases between. For the CDR3, the DNA is TGTGCCAGCAGCTTATTAAGGGGCAATGAGCAGTTCTTC. Translated, it gives CASSLLRGNEQFF.

The chain joins TRBV3-1 (or the pseudogene TRBV3-2) to TRBJ2-1, with D possibly TRBD1 on 5 matching bases. There are 14 residues in the CDR3. In germline, CDR1 is LGHDT, CDR2 YNNKEL (reference sequence). V shed 1 base and J shed 8 bases, with 12 bases lying between them. The CDR3 reads CASSQGYRGHEQFF. The CDR3 DNA is TGTGCCAGCAGCCAAGGATATAGGGGCCATGAGCAGTTCTTC.

The chain links TRBV19 to TRBJ2-2, with D possibly matching TRBD2 (7 bases). Germline V lookup: CDR1 LNHDA, CDR2 SQIVND (reference sequence). Trimming removed 2 bases from V and 5 bases from J, with 15 bases in between. This CDR3 is built from 16 residues. CDR3 DNA sequence: TGTGCCAGTAGTATACTTTCGGGGGGCGTTACCGGGGAGCTGTTTTTT. Translated: CASSILSGGVTGELFF.

CDR3 sequence (DNA): TGTGCCAGCAGCAGGGGACTAGCGGGAGGCTTTGAGCAGTTCTTC. Translation: CASSRGLAGGFEQFF. The V gene is TRBV6-5, the J gene TRBJ2-1; 15 bases map to TRBD2. The CDR3 contains 15 residues. V shed 6 bases and J 9 bases; nucleotides not matched to a gene: 6. Germline loops: CDR1 MNHEY, CDR2 SVGAGI.

The chain recombines TRBV6-5 with TRBJ2-1; 10 nucleotides match TRBD1. Germline V CDR1 and CDR2: MNHEY, SVGAGI. After removal of 1 base from V and 5 bases from J, the junction contained 5 bases not matched to a gene. This CDR3 has 16 residues. This CDR3 reads CASSYYGQGGNNEQFF. The CDR3 DNA is TGTGCCAGCAGTTACTACGGACAGGGGGGCAACAATGAGCAGTTCTTC.

V and J are TRBV5-6 and TRBJ2-1; 8 positions match TRBD1. Looked up from germline, CDR1 is SGHDT and CDR2 is YYEEEE. After removal of 4 bases from V and 8 bases from J, the junction contained 11 bases not matched to a gene. The CDR3 loop spans 15 amino acids. In DNA, the CDR3 is TGTGCCAGCAGCACCCTGTCAGGGGGCAGGGATGAGCAGTTCTTC. Amino acid sequence: CASSTLSGGRDEQFF.

The V gene is TRBV2, the J gene TRBJ2-1; 8 bases align to TRBD2. Germline V gene sequence: CDR1 SNHLY, CDR2 FYNNEI. The V and J ends lost 8 bases and 5 bases, in that order; junction bases with no gene match: 11. The CDR3 has 15 residues. As DNA, the CDR3 is TGTGCCAGCGAGTTGGAGGCGGGGGGTCACAATGAGCAGTTCTTC. It encodes CASELEAGGHNEQFF.